The next 32 T cell receptor beta chains were all read from a single sample in a study of shared clonotypes between healthy human individuals. The table came from immunoSEQ multiplex PCR; TCRdb's copy has only in-frame clones and leaves some out. The sample has 2 million to 2.5 million clones; over 90% are singletons. The sample consisted of naive CD4+ T cells from PBMCs. As for subset: CD45RA+ positively selected. The receptors shown here come from a man between 18 and 29 years old in good health. Some clones in this sample may be carry-over from other donors' samples.

This clone is a singleton in its sample. The chain links TRBV13 to TRBJ2-5; 7 positions agree with TRBD2. Germline V gives CDR1 PRHDT, CDR2 FYEKMQ (reference sequence). Trimming removed 7 bases from V and 5 bases from J; junction bases left unmatched: 10. The CDR3 sequence is 14 residues long. The CDR3 protein is CASTPVMGGETQYF. CDR3 coding DNA: TGTGCCAGCACCCCGGTGATGGGGGGGGAGACCCAGTACTTC.

V and J are TRBV9 and TRBJ2-1; 13 bases fit TRBD2. The CDR3 length is 19 residues. CDR1 SGDLS and CDR2 YYNGEE come from the germline V gene. V shed 3 bases, J shed 1 base, and the junction held 10 bases outside the gene matches. DNA for the CDR3: TGTGCCAGCAGCGGGTCGACTAGCGGGAGGAGGGGGTCCTACAATGAGCAGTTCTTC. Residues: CASSGSTSGRRGSYNEQFF.

As concerns this clone: This specimen includes other DNA sequences encoding the same CDR3. V is TRBV5-1 and J is TRBJ2-2; D unresolved. Looked up from germline, CDR1 is SGHRS and CDR2 is YFSETQ. The CDR3 runs to 11 residues. Deletions cut 2 bases from V and 8 bases from J, with 4 bases between. Written as DNA, the CDR3 is TGCGCCAGCAGCTTCCCGGGGGAGCTGTTTTTT. Protein product: CASSFPGELFF. Combining the CDR3 with reference TRBV5-1 and TRBJ2-2 gives the whole variable domain KAGVTQTPRYLIKTRGQQVTLSCSPISGHRSVSWYQQTPGQGLQFLFEYFSETQRNKGNFPGRFSGRQFSNSRSEMNVSTLELGDSALYLCASSFPGELFFGEGSRLTVL.

This clone showed up just once. The genes are TRBV11-2 and TRBJ2-1; no firm D call. V lost 2 bases, J lost 6 bases, and 11 bases lay in between. The germline V gene has CDR1 SGHAT and CDR2 FQNNGV. CDR3 length: 14 residues. CDR3 protein: CASSLLFPFNEQFF. The CDR3 DNA reads as TGTGCCAGCAGCTTACTTTTTCCCTTCAATGAGCAGTTCTTC.

Here the CDR3 DNA reads TGCAGCGGTGCGGACAGGGGGTACCAAGAGACCCAGTACTTC. It is translated as CSGADRGYQETQYF. The chain couples TRBV29-1 to TRBJ2-5; 10 bases line up with TRBD1. CDR3 size: 14 residues. In germline, CDR1 is SQVTM, CDR2 ANQGSEA. Trimming at V came to 7 bases and at J to 0 bases, leaving 5 bases not matched to a gene. The entire variable domain, with the rest obtained from reference TRBV29-1 and TRBJ2-5, is as follows: SAVISQKPSRDICQRGTSLTIQCQVDSQVTMMFWYRQQPGQSLTLIATANQGSEATYESGFVIDKFPISRPNLTFSTLTVSNMSPEDSSIYLCSGADRGYQETQYFGPGTRLLVL.

The genes are TRBV28 and TRBJ2-3; no clear D. CDR1 MDHEN and CDR2 SYDVKM come from the germline V gene. The V and J ends lost 6 bases and 1 base respectively, with 17 bases between them. The CDR3 has 16 amino acids. CDR3 nucleotides: TGTGCCAGCAGCCCCCTCGCCAGTCTCGGCACAGATACGCAGTATTTT. Its translation is CASSPLASLGTDTQYF.

This rearrangement joins TRBV14 to TRBJ2-2; D unresolved. Per the germline V gene, CDR1 is SGHDN and CDR2 is FVKESK. CDR3 length: 14 residues. V lost 4 bases and J 5 bases, leaving 11 bases between the germline ends. CDR3 sequence (DNA): TGTGCCAGCAGCCCCTTTGGCGCAACCGGGGAGCTGTTTTTT. Translated: CASSPFGATGELFF.

This chain's CDR3 is CASSVGVRVNSPLHF. The CDR3 bases are TGTGCCAGCAGCGTAGGGGTCCGAGTCAATTCACCCCTCCACTTT. The chain uses TRBV9 and TRBJ1-6, with D unclear. Germline CDR1 reads SGDLS; CDR2 reads YYNGEE. Trimming pared 0 bases from V and 7 bases from J, leaving 11 bases between. The CDR3 contains 15 residues.

This sequence joins TRBV11-3 and TRBJ1-1, with TRBD1 as a possible D gene (6 bases). Trimming removed 5 bases from V and 1 base from J, with 20 bases in between. The CDR3 is 17 amino acids. Germline assignment: CDR1 SGHNT and CDR2 YENEEA. Here the CDR3 reads CASSELFHRVRNTEAFF. DNA of the CDR3: TGTGCCAGCAGCGAACTTTTCCACAGGGTGAGGAACACTGAAGCTTTCTTT.

The chain joins TRBV4-1 to TRBJ2-1; 7 bases are shared with TRBD2. The CDR3 has 17 residues. V lost 0 bases, J lost 2 bases, and 7 bases stayed unmatched. The germline gives CDR1 MGHRA, CDR2 YSYEKL. The CDR3, as DNA: TGCGCCAGCAGCCAAGAACCGGCTAGCGGCCCCTACAATGAGCAGTTCTTC. Protein: CASSQEPASGPYNEQFF.

This chain connects TRBV30 to TRBJ2-3; D may be TRBD2 (6 bases). With 0 bases removed from V and 4 bases from J, the gap between germline ends came to 17 bases. CDR3 length: 16 amino acids. The germline V gene encodes CDR1 GTSNPN and CDR2 SVGIG (reference sequence). The DNA for the CDR3 is TGTGCCTGGAGTGTTTCTAGGACTAACATAGCAGATACGCAGTATTTT. Its protein product is CAWSVSRTNIADTQYF.

The genes are TRBV6-5 and TRBJ1-5; 7 positions match TRBD1. V lost 0 bases, J lost 8 bases, and 7 bases stayed unmatched. The germline gives CDR1 MNHEY, CDR2 SVGAGI. The CDR3 is 15 amino acids. The CDR3 region is CASSYSTGITEPQHF. The CDR3 nucleotides are TGTGCCAGCAGTTACTCGACAGGGATCACGGAGCCCCAGCATTTT.

As concerns this clone: The sample holds other DNA sequences that translate to the same CDR3. The rearrangement joins TRBV7-3 to TRBJ2-5, with D possibly being TRBD2 (5 bases). The CDR3 totals 13 residues. Germline V lookup: CDR1 SGHTA, CDR2 FQGTGA. V gave up 5 bases and J gave up 3 bases, with 10 bases separating them. The CDR3 bases are TGTGCCAGCAGCCCCGGGATCGAAGAGACCCAGTACTTC. It encodes CASSPGIEETQYF.

Here the CDR3 DNA reads TGTGCCAGCAGTACCTCAGGCTCTGGGGCCAACGTCCTGACTTTC. Protein product: CASSTSGSGANVLTF. The J gene is TRBJ2-6, the V gene TRBV6-5; D remains unclear. Germline CDR1 MNHEY, CDR2 SVGAGI. The CDR3 covers 15 residues. V was trimmed by 5 bases and J by 0 bases, leaving 8 bases between them.

V gene TRBV6-1 combines with J gene TRBJ1-2; tentative D call: TRBD1 (6 bases). CDR1 is MNHNS and CDR2 is SASEGT in the germline V gene. With 7 bases removed from V and 0 bases from J, the gap between germline ends came to 12 bases. The CDR3 has 14 residues. The chain's CDR3 is CASIRDISNYGYTF. The CDR3 region has the DNA TGTGCCAGCATCCGGGACATCTCTAACTATGGCTACACCTTC.

V and J are TRBV6-1 and TRBJ2-2, with D tentatively TRBD1 (6 bases). CDR3 length: 14 residues. Germline loops: CDR1 MNHNS, CDR2 SASEGT. Deletions cut 7 bases from V and 5 bases from J, with 14 bases between. Written as DNA, the CDR3 is TGTGCCAGCAAAACCGGGACACTAACCGGGGAGCTGTTTTTT. Residues: CASKTGTLTGELFF.

The table lists this clone with a few counts. V gene TRBV7-9 combines with J gene TRBJ1-5; TRBD1 aligns across 7 bases. The CDR3 runs 15 residues. The germline gives CDR1 SEHNR, CDR2 FQNEAQ (reference sequence). J gave up 8 bases and V 1 base, and 8 bases lay outside the gene matches. DNA for the CDR3: TGTGCCAGCAGCTTAGGTGAACTAGGGACAGAGCCCCAGCATTTT. It yields the protein CASSLGELGTEPQHF.

Note on this clone: The sample contains more than one DNA sequence encoding this CDR3. J is TRBJ2-2 and V is TRBV5-1; D might be TRBD2 (6 bases). Trimming left V 2 bases short and J 0 bases short, with 8 bases between. The germline V gene has CDR1 SGHRS and CDR2 YFSETQ. The CDR3 spans 15 residues. CDR3: CASSFAGPNTGELFF. Written as DNA, the CDR3 is TGCGCCAGCAGCTTCGCGGGGCCGAACACCGGGGAGCTGTTTTTT.

This clone was counted only a few times. This chain links TRBV19 with TRBJ1-5; 10 positions match TRBD1. The CDR3 length is 15 residues. V lost 5 bases to trimming and J lost 4 bases; unmatched junction nucleotides: 5. In germline, CDR1 is LNHDA, CDR2 SQIVND (reference sequence). This CDR3 is CASSLGQGGNQPQHF. DNA of the CDR3: TGTGCCAGTAGTCTTGGACAGGGGGGGAATCAGCCCCAGCATTTT.

This clone was detected only once. The chain has TRBV7-9 and TRBJ2-3; D gene uncertain. Germline V gene data show CDR1 as SEHNR and CDR2 as FQNEAQ (reference sequence). The V gene lost 0 bases and the J gene lost 2 bases, with 9 bases spanning the gap. This CDR3 comprises 15 residues. CDR3 in DNA: TGTGCCAGCAGCTTAGCGTCCCAAGTCACAGATACGCAGTATTTT. Translating gives CASSLASQVTDTQYF.

Remarks on this clone: The sample contains more than one DNA sequence encoding this CDR3. The chain carries TRBV20-1 and TRBJ2-7; no clear D gene. The ends were cut back, 5 bases at V and 3 bases at J, with 8 bases in the middle. Per germline, CDR1 DFQATT and CDR2 SNEGSKA (reference sequence). The CDR3 totals 11 residues. The CDR3 region has the DNA TGCAGTGCTCCAGCTTACTACGAGCAGTACTTC. Its translation: CSAPAYYEQYF.

The chain employs TRBV12-2 and TRBJ2-1; TRBD2, the table's D call, lacks a check against the DNA. TRBV12-2 is noted as a pseudogene. The CDR3 sequence is 14 residues long. CDR3 amino acids: CASRSRGLPNEQFF. The CDR3 DNA reads TGTGCAAGTCGCTCACGGGGGTTACCCAATGAGCAGTTCTTC.

As for this clone: Different DNA sequences within this sample yield the same CDR3. The V and J genes are TRBV2 and TRBJ1-5; 10 bases match TRBD1. From germline, CDR1 is SNHLY and CDR2 FYNNEI. The CDR3 consists of 14 residues. V gave up 6 bases and J gave up 7 bases; unmatched junction bases: 6. The CDR3 region is CASSRTGGRQPQHF. The CDR3 bases are TGTGCCAGCAGCCGGACAGGGGGTCGACAGCCCCAGCATTTT.

The chain joins TRBV2 to TRBJ2-7; TRBD2 matches 8 bases. The junction had 9 bases not matched to a gene; V was cut back by 6 bases and J by 2 bases. This CDR3 has 15 amino acids. The germline V gene encodes CDR1 SNHLY and CDR2 FYNNEI. The CDR3 DNA reads TGTGCCAGCAGCGGACGGGTAGCGGGACCCTACGAGCAGTACTTC. It encodes CASSGRVAGPYEQYF.

The V gene is TRBV19, the J gene TRBJ1-4; D remains ambiguous. The V end lost 9 bases, the J end lost 5 bases, and 7 bases lay between the germline ends. The V gene's germline CDR1 is LNHDA and CDR2 SQIVND (reference sequence). The length of the CDR3 is 11 residues. Here the CDR3 DNA reads TGTGCCAGCAACGTGAATGAAAAACTGTTTTTT. Protein product: CASNVNEKLFF.

The genes are TRBV5-1 and TRBJ2-3, with 9 bases aligning to TRBD2. The V and J ends lost 0 bases and 2 bases, in that order; junction bases with no gene match: 7. Germline lookup yields CDR1 SGHRS and CDR2 YFSETQ. CDR3 length: 17 residues. This CDR3 is CASSLDAGGPNTDTQYF. The CDR3 DNA sequence: TGCGCCAGCAGCTTGGACGCGGGAGGGCCGAACACAGATACGCAGTATTTT.

The gene calls are TRBV7-9 and TRBJ1-3; 7 bases map to TRBD1. CDR3 length: 15 amino acids. Germline V gives CDR1 SEHNR, CDR2 FQNEAQ (reference sequence). V shed 5 bases and J 0 bases; nucleotides not matched to a gene: 4. This CDR3 reads CASSQQGSSGNTIYF. The CDR3 nucleotides are TGTGCCAGCAGCCAACAGGGGAGCTCTGGAAACACCATATATTTT.

The gene calls are TRBV10-2 and TRBJ2-7, with 13 bases matching TRBD2. Germline V CDR1 and CDR2: WSHSY, SAAADI. With V trimmed by 6 bases and J by 1 base, 24 bases remained unmatched. The length of the CDR3 is 22 residues. In DNA, the CDR3 is TGCGCCAGCAGCCGCGGCCGATCCCCCGGGACTAGCGGGGCCGTAGGGTCCTACGAGCAGTACTTC. Protein product: CASSRGRSPGTSGAVGSYEQYF.

In regard to this clone: Other DNA sequences in the sample encode the same CDR3. This rearrangement joins TRBV28 to TRBJ2-7; the D is unclear. Deletions cut 6 bases from V and 3 bases from J, with 9 bases between. From germline, CDR1 is MDHEN and CDR2 SYDVKM. The CDR3 length is 12 residues. The DNA for the CDR3 is TGTGCCAGCAGCCTTGTGGGCTACGAGCAGTACTTC. Protein product: CASSLVGYEQYF.

This chain connects TRBV7-8 to TRBJ2-2, with 10 bases identical to TRBD2. Trimming took 1 base from V and 2 from J; bases not matched to a gene: 7. The germline V gene has CDR1 SGHVS and CDR2 FQNEAQ. The CDR3 runs to 18 residues. CDR3 sequence reads: CASSLDFLAGANTGELFF. The CDR3 bases are TGTGCCAGCAGCTTAGACTTCCTAGCGGGGGCCAACACCGGGGAGCTGTTTTTT.

This rearrangement joins TRBV27 to TRBJ2-4; the D gene is possibly TRBD2 (6 bases). The germline V gene has CDR1 MNHEY and CDR2 SMNVEV (reference sequence). Trimming stripped 8 bases from V and 6 bases from J, with 14 bases between. CDR3 length: 13 residues. The CDR3 DNA follows: TGTGCCAGCTACCCCCCCGGGGGAAACATTCAGTACTTC. This encodes CASYPPGGNIQYF.

This rearrangement joins TRBV7-8 to TRBJ2-2; 15 bases fit TRBD2. Looked up from germline, CDR1 is SGHVS and CDR2 is FQNEAQ. The CDR3 has 19 residues. With 2 bases clipped from V and 5 bases from J, the junction kept 9 bases outside the gene matches. The CDR3 protein is CASSLPQGLAGGLTGELFF. In DNA form, the CDR3 reads TGTGCCAGCAGCTTACCGCAGGGACTAGCGGGAGGTTTGACCGGGGAGCTGTTTTTT.